This T cell receptor beta chain was captured in a study of cytomegalovirus exposure and HLA in healthy donors. Comments on this clone: Its antigen is not known.

General study findings and limits: Across donors, presence/absence analyses took sequencing depth to be roughly uniform. As was reported, the classifier diagnosed cytomegalovirus status with high specificity and sensitivity.

60 Vbeta and 13 Jbeta primers were used in PCR. In the source study's methods: A later analysis counted about 80 million unique TCR beta chains, around 10 million shared. Using immunoSEQ multiplex PCR, the repertoire was profiled, and TCRdb retains in-frame clones only, with some absent. V and J calls and clone size are as listed in that table; D and trimming were resolved from the DNA. The data contain fewer than 250,000 clones, approximately 79% of them seen just once; the ten biggest clones take up roughly 0.22%. The CDR3 sequence is 12 residues long. Germline V gene sequence: CDR1 MNHEY, CDR2 SVGAGI. V shed 6 bases and J 12 bases; nucleotides not matched to a gene: 9.

The chain uses TRBV6-5 and TRBJ2-5; TRBD1 matches at 8 bases. Sequencing was done on a sample of PBMCs. The source is a girl aged 2-10 years in good health and CMV-seronegative. This CDR3 is CASRAHPGQEYF. CDR3 nucleotide sequence: TGTGCCAGCAGGGCTCACCCGGGACAGGAGTACTTC.